The 26 T cell receptor beta chains below were found in one sample sequenced in a study of vaccination effects on CD4 cells after COVID-19. With the ViraFEST assay, the study expanded antigen-specific CD4+ T cells using viral peptide pools, then sequenced them. After less than twelve days in culture, the CD4+ T cells were isolated. The cohort was immunized with two doses of either the BNT162b2 or mRNA-1273 vaccine. Antigen specificity for these receptors is unknown. The method was immunoSEQ multiplex PCR; TCRdb's version includes in-frame clones alone and lacks a portion of them. In the table there are 20,000 to 30,000 clones, around 63% of which are singletons. The sequenced sample was CD4+ T cells from PBMCs cultured with SARS-CoV-2 spike peptides, obtained after COVID-19 vaccination. All receptors come from a human donor who received a COVID-19 vaccine.

The rearrangement links TRBV5-1 to TRBJ2-2; 8 nucleotides line up with TRBD2. Trimming removed 4 bases from V and 5 bases from J; junction bases left unmatched: 7. There are 15 residues in the CDR3. Germline V lookup: CDR1 SGHRS, CDR2 YFSETQ. Here the CDR3 DNA reads TGCGCCAGCAGCCGAAGACCTAGCGGGACCGGGGAGCTGTTTTTT. Translation gives CASSRRPSGTGELFF.

The chain links TRBV9 to TRBJ2-1, with a tentative D call TRBD1 (6 bases). This CDR3 is built from 16 residues. Germline-derived CDR1 and CDR2 are SGDLS and YYNGEE. V was trimmed by 0 bases and J by 1 base, leaving 11 bases between them. DNA of the CDR3: TGTGCCAGCAGCGTAGGGACAGCCTTATCCTACAATGAGCAGTTCTTC. Translating gives CASSVGTALSYNEQFF.

This clone was counted between two and nine times. This chain links TRBV7-2 with TRBJ2-4, with 16 bases lining up with TRBD2. This CDR3 has 19 residues. Germline loops: CDR1 SGHTA, CDR2 FQGNSA. V lost 2 bases to trimming and J lost 4 bases; unmatched junction nucleotides: 8. The CDR3 DNA reads as TGTGCCAGCAGCTTACGGGGTTGGGGACTAGCGGGGGGGAAAAACATTCAGTACTTC. It specifies CASSLRGWGLAGGKNIQYF.

The chain links TRBV9 to TRBJ2-7, with TRBD2 matching over 14 bases. V lost 3 bases and J lost 4; bases outside the gene matches: 6. The CDR3 has 16 residues. The V gene's germline CDR1 is SGDLS and CDR2 YYNGEE. In nucleotides, the CDR3 is TGTGCCAGCAGCGATGGGACTAGCGGGAGTAAATACGAGCAGTACTTC. Translated, it gives CASSDGTSGSKYEQYF.

This clone was seen once. V gene TRBV11-3 combines with J gene TRBJ1-1; D not resolved. Germline lookup yields CDR1 SGHNT and CDR2 YENEEA. This CDR3 comprises 12 residues. Deletions cut 5 bases from V and 5 bases from J, with 9 bases between. In DNA, the CDR3 is TGTGCCAGCAGCCCTGGGGATACTGAAGCTTTCTTT. Translating it yields CASSPGDTEAFF.

This chain connects TRBV6-4 to TRBJ2-1; tentatively, D is TRBD2 (6 bases). CDR1 MRHNA and CDR2 SNTAGT come from the germline V gene. V lost 3 bases and J 4 bases, leaving 16 bases between the germline ends. This CDR3 spans 16 amino acids. CDR3 nucleotide sequence: TGTGCCAGCAGTGAGCAGGCGGGGTACCCTTACAATGAGCAGTTCTTC. Protein sequence: CASSEQAGYPYNEQFF.

A single count supports this clone. V is TRBV7-8 and J is TRBJ1-1, with no clear D. The CDR3 totals 14 residues. The germline CDR1 and CDR2 sequences are SGHVS and FQNEAQ. V dropped 4 bases and J dropped 9 bases, with 18 bases sitting between them. CDR3 nucleotides: TGTGCCAGCAGCTCACCTACATTGCCTGGGAAAGCTTTCTTT. This gives the protein CASSSPTLPGKAFF.

The count of this clone is one. The chain recombines TRBV15 with TRBJ2-2; D gene uncertain. Germline V gene data show CDR1 as LNHNV and CDR2 as YYDKDF (reference sequence). CDR3 size: 17 residues. Trimming left V 1 base short and J 7 bases short, with 19 bases between. CDR3 sequence: CATSRGFGWSGGGELFF. The CDR3 nucleotides are TGTGCCACCAGCAGAGGGTTTGGATGGAGTGGTGGCGGGGAGCTGTTTTTT.

The rearrangement links TRBV6-4 to TRBJ1-5; D gene ambiguous. Germline lookup yields CDR1 MRHNA and CDR2 SNTAGT. The CDR3 loop spans 13 amino acids. Between the trimmed V and J ends, which lost 5 bases and 4 bases, there was a span of 9 bases. The CDR3 DNA follows: TGTGCCAGCAGTAGCCAAGGTAATCAGCCCCAGCATTTT. Translation: CASSSQGNQPQHF.

The chain links TRBV19 to TRBJ1-1; possible D gene TRBD1, 5 bases. Trimming removed 5 bases at V and 4 bases at J, with 11 bases between. Germline V gives CDR1 LNHDA, CDR2 SQIVND (reference sequence). The CDR3 totals 13 residues. CDR3 amino acids: CASSGVGVTEAFF. In DNA form, the CDR3 reads TGTGCCAGTAGTGGGGTGGGGGTCACTGAAGCTTTCTTT.

This clone came up a few times. The V and J genes are TRBV27 and TRBJ1-5; D possibly corresponds to TRBD1 (5 bases). V was shortened by 5 bases and J by 5 bases, with 19 bases between the two germline ends. The CDR3 totals 16 residues. CDR1 is MNHEY and CDR2 is SMNVEV in the germline V gene (reference sequence). CDR3 loop: CASSPRPTVSYQPQHF. CDR3 coding DNA: TGTGCCAGCAGTCCCCGTCCGACAGTATCGTATCAGCCCCAGCATTTT.

By share, this clone ranks as medium-sized. This chain joins TRBV6-1 and TRBJ2-2; no firm D call. Trimming removed 3 bases at V and 0 bases at J, with 2 bases between. From germline, CDR1 is MNHNS and CDR2 SASEGT. CDR3 length: 13 amino acids. CDR3: CASSDTNTGELFF. Written as DNA, the CDR3 is TGTGCCAGCAGTGATACGAACACCGGGGAGCTGTTTTTT.

The J gene is TRBJ1-4, the V gene TRBV19; D possibly corresponds to TRBD1 (5 bases). Germline values: CDR1 LNHDA, CDR2 SQIVND (reference sequence). The germline V and J ends were trimmed by 5 bases and 10 bases, with 23 bases remaining between them. The CDR3 runs 16 residues. As DNA, the CDR3 is TGTGCCAGTAGTCCACACAACAGGAATACTCTTGGAAAACTGTTTTTT. This translates into CASSPHNRNTLGKLFF.

This clone was observed once. The J gene is TRBJ2-3, the V gene TRBV5-1, with unresolved D. The V end lost 0 bases, the J end lost 1 base, and 6 bases lay between the germline ends. The CDR3 covers 14 residues. Per the germline V gene, CDR1 is SGHRS and CDR2 is YFSETQ. CDR3 DNA: TGCGCCAGCAGCTTGGAAGGAGGCACAGATACGCAGTATTTT. This encodes CASSLEGGTDTQYF.

This clone showed up just a few times. The chain joins TRBV19 to TRBJ1-6; D might be TRBD1 (6 bases). CDR1 is LNHDA and CDR2 is SQIVND in the germline V gene (reference sequence). V was cut by 5 bases and J by 10 bases, with 15 bases left in between. The CDR3 spans 14 residues. CDR3 sequence (DNA): TGTGCCAGTAGTTTGGCAGGGGAAGGGTCACCCCTCCACTTT. Translation: CASSLAGEGSPLHF. The full variable domain, in which reference TRBV19 and TRBJ1-6 provide the parts outside the CDR3, is DGGITQSPKYLFRKEGQNVTLSCEQNLNHDAMYWYRQDPGQGLRLIYYSQIVNDFQKGDIAEGYSVSREKKESFPLTVTSAQKNPTAFYLCASSLAGEGSPLHFGNGTRLTVT.

The genes are TRBV5-1 and TRBJ2-7; no reliable D call. Germline V gene data show CDR1 as SGHRS and CDR2 as YFSETQ. The CDR3 totals 12 residues. Trimming pared 1 base from V and 4 bases from J, leaving 6 bases between. CDR3 in amino acids: CASSLKGYEQYF. The CDR3 DNA is TGCGCCAGCAGCTTGAAAGGGTACGAGCAGTACTTC.

This chain links TRBV9 with TRBJ2-1; D unclear. The CDR3 is 16 residues long. V gave up 0 bases and J gave up 1 base, with 11 bases separating them. CDR1 is SGDLS and CDR2 is YYNGEE in the germline V gene. The CDR3 DNA follows: TGTGCCAGCAGCGTAGGCGCGCATTTTTCCTACAATGAGCAGTTCTTC. Translated: CASSVGAHFSYNEQFF.

This chain uses TRBV2 with TRBJ2-7; 9 bases align to TRBD2. In germline, CDR1 is SNHLY, CDR2 FYNNEI. This CDR3 region has 14 residues. V gave up 10 bases and J gave up 4 bases; unmatched junction bases: 11. In DNA form, the CDR3 reads TGTGCCACCCGCGGGGGGGCCCTCTCTTACGAGCAGTACTTC. Its protein product is CATRGGALSYEQYF.

The chain joins TRBV6-2 or TRBV6-3 to TRBJ1-1, with 8 nucleotides matching TRBD1. The CDR3 consists of 13 residues. V lost 5 bases, J lost 4 bases, and 3 bases stayed unmatched. Germline CDR1 and CDR2: MNHEY and SVGEGT. The CDR3 loop is CASSRTGLTEAFF. The DNA for the CDR3 is TGTGCCAGCAGTCGGACAGGGCTCACTGAAGCTTTCTTT.

This clone was detected a few times. The chain employs TRBV3-1 (or the pseudogene TRBV3-2) and TRBJ1-6; 8 bases are shared with TRBD1. With 4 bases clipped from V and 10 bases from J, the junction kept 6 bases outside the gene matches. In germline, CDR1 is LGHDT, CDR2 YNNKEL (reference sequence). This CDR3 spans 14 amino acids. Here the CDR3 reads CASSRTGLRSPLHF. CDR3 DNA: TGTGCCAGCAGCCGGACAGGGCTTCGATCACCCCTCCACTTT.

V is TRBV18 and J is TRBJ1-1; D is unclear. The CDR3 is made up of 13 amino acids. V was trimmed by 11 bases and J by 1 base, leaving 14 bases between them. Germline loops: CDR1 KGHSH, CDR2 LQKENI. The CDR3: CASARAGNTEAFF. CDR3 in DNA: TGTGCCTCAGCTCGGGCGGGGAACACTGAAGCTTTCTTT.

The rearrangement joins TRBV5-3 to TRBJ2-1; D ambiguous. TRBV5-3 is treated as an ORF (open reading frame) with a function not yet certain. Trimming removed 4 bases at V and 0 bases at J, with 14 bases between. The CDR3 consists of 16 residues. CDR3 DNA sequence: TGTGCCAGAAGCCTCTTCGCCAGTAGCTCCTACAATGAGCAGTTCTTC. This gives the protein CARSLFASSSYNEQFF.

The table lists this clone with a count of one. This chain joins TRBV27 and TRBJ1-2; 9 positions agree with TRBD1. This CDR3 region has 15 residues. Germline V gene sequence: CDR1 MNHEY, CDR2 SMNVEV (reference sequence). The junction had 7 bases not matched to a gene; V was cut back by 4 bases and J by 4 bases. CDR3 coding DNA: TGTGCCAGCAGTTCCCGGGGACAGGGACGCTATGGCTACACCTTC. Translating gives CASSSRGQGRYGYTF.

Note on this clone: Germline and junction disagree at one end, which may indicate a read error. The chain uses TRBV2 and TRBJ2-3; 8 bases match TRBD2. The CDR3 has 19 amino acids. CDR1 is SNHLY, CDR2 FYNNEI, per germline. The CDR3 is CASREAGAWITSSTDTQYF. Written as DNA, the CDR3 is TGTGCCAGCAGAGAAGCGGGAGCCTGGATCACTTCTAGCACAGATACGCAGTATTTT.

The chain recombines TRBV21-1 with TRBJ2-5; the table's D call, TRBD2, was not checked against the DNA. TRBV21-1 is annotated as a pseudogene. This CDR3 comprises 16 residues. The DNA for the CDR3 is TGTGCCAGCAGCAATTGTTCTAGCGGGGGCCAAGAGACCCAGTACTTC. It yields the protein CASSNCSSGGQETQYF.

This sequence joins TRBV7-9 and TRBJ1-6, with a weak D call TRBD1 (5 bases). Trimming removed 6 bases from V and 14 bases from J, with 14 bases in between. The germline gives CDR1 SEHNR, CDR2 FQNEAQ (reference sequence). The CDR3 is 12 amino acids. CDR3 amino acids: CASSPEEGALHF. The CDR3 DNA is TGTGCCAGCAGTCCCGAGGAAGGGGCCCTCCACTTT.